The entry below gives a single TCR beta chain sequence along with its context. This entry is derived from a study of blood T cell repertoires in COVID-19. Looking at the study overall: The United States, Italy and Spain supplied acute and convalescent COVID-19 samples.

Per the original methods: Estimation of nucleated cell counts was performed using reference gene primer amplification. Clones were sequenced by immunoSEQ multiplex PCR, and TCRdb holds only the in-frame ones, with some missing. The DNA was the basis for D and trimming; V, J and clone size are from that table. Here the sample spans approximately 220,000 clones, 80% being singletons. Germline V lookup: CDR1 KGHSH, CDR2 LQKENI. This CDR3 spans 15 amino acids. Trimming removed 8 bases from V and 6 bases from J; junction bases left unmatched: 13. The chain recombines TRBV18 with TRBJ2-3, with 8 bases matching TRBD2. The TCR originated in a woman in her thirties or forties with acute COVID-19. The sequenced sample consisted of PBMCs or T cells enriched from blood (not recorded which). CDR3 bases: TGTGCCAGCGCCACCCGGGGGGGGCCGGGGGATACGCAGTATTTT. Residues: CASATRGGPGDTQYF.